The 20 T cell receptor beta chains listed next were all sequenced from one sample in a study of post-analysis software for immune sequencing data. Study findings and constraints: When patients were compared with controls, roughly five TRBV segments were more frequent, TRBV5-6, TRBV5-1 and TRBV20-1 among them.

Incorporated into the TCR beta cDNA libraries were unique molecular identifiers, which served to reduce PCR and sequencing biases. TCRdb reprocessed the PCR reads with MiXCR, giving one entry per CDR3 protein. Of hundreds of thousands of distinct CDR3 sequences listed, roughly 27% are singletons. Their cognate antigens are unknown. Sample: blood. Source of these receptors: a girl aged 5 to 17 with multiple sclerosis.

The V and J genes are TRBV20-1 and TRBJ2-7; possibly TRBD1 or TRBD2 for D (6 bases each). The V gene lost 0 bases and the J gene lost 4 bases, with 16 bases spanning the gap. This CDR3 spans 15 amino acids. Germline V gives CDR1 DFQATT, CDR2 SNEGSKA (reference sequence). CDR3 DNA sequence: TGCAGTGCTAGAGATTCGGCAGGGGAGGTTTACGAGCAGTACTTC. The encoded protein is CSARDSAGEVYEQYF.

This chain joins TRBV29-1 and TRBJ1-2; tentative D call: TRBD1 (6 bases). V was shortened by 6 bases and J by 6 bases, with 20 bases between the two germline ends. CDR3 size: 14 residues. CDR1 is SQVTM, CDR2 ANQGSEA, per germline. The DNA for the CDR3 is TGCAGCGTCCCGGGGTCTGGGGGGCTCCATGGCTACACCTTC. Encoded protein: CSVPGSGGLHGYTF.

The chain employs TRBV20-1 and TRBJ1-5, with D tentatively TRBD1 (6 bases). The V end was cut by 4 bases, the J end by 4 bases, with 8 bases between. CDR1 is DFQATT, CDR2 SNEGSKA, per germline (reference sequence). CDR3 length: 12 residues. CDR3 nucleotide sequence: TGCAGTGCTATAGACAGGAATCAGCCCCAGCATTTT. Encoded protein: CSAIDRNQPQHF.

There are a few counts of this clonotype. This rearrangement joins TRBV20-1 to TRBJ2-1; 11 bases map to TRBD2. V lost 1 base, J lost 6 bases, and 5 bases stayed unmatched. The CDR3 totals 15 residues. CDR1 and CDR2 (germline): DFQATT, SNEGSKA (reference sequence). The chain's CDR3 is CSARVPLAGANEQFF. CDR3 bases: TGCAGTGCTAGAGTCCCACTAGCGGGAGCCAATGAGCAGTTCTTC.

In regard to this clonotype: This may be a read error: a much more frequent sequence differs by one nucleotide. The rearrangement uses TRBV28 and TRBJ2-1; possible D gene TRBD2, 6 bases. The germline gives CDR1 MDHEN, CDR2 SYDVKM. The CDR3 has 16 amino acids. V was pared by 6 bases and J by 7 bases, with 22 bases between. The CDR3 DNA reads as TGTGCCAGCAGCCCGCCCGGGGCTAACGGGAGAAATGAGCAGTTCTTC. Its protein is CASSPPGANGRNEQFF. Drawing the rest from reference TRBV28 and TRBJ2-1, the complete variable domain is DVKVTQSSRYLVKRTGEKVFLECVQDMDHENMFWYRQDPGLGLRLIYFSYDVKMKEKGDIPEGYSVSREKKERFSLILESASTNQTSMYLCASSPPGANGRNEQFFGPGTRLTVL.

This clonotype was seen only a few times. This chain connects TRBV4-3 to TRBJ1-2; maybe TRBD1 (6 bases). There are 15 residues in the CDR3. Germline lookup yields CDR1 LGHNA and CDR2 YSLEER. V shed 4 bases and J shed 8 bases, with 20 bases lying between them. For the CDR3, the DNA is TGCGCCAGCAGCCTATTATTGGGGGCTGCGGGGGGCTACACCTTC. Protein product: CASSLLLGAAGGYTF.

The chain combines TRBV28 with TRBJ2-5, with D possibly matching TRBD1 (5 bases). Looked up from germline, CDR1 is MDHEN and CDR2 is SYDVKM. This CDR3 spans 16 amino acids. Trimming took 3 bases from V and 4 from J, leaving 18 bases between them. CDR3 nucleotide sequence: TGTGCCAGCAGTTTCCGCTGGACAAGGGCCCGAGAGACCCAGTACTTC. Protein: CASSFRWTRARETQYF.

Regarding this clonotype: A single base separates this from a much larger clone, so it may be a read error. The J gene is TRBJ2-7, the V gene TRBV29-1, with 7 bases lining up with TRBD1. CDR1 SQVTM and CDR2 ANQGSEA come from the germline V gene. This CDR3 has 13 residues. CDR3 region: CSVARDRAYKQYF. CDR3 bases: TGCAGCGTTGCCCGAGACAGGGCCTACAAGCAGTACTTC.

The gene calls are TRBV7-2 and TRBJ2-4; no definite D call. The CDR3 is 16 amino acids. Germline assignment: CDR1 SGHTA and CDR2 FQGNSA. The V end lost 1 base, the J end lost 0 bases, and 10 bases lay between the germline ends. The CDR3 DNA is TGTGCCAGCAGCTTAGATCGGGCCTTAGCCAAAAACATTCAGTACTTC. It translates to CASSLDRALAKNIQYF.

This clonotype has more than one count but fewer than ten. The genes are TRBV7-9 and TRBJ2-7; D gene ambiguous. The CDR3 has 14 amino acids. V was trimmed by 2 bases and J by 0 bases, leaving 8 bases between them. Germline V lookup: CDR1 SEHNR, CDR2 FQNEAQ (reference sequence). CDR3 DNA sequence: TGTGCCAGCAGCTTACTGGAGACCTCCTACGAGCAGTACTTC. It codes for CASSLLETSYEQYF.

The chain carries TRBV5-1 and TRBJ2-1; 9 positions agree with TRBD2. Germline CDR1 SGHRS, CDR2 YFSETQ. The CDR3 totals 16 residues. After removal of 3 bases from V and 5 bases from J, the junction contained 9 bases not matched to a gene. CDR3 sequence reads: CASSSQTSGRHNEQFF. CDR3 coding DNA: TGCGCCAGCAGCTCCCAGACTAGCGGCAGACACAATGAGCAGTTCTTC.

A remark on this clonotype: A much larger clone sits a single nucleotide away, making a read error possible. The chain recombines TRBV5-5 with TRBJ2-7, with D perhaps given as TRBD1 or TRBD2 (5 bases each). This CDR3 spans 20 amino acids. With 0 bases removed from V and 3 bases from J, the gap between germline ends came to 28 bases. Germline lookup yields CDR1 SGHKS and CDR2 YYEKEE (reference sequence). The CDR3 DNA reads TGTGCCAGCAGCTTGGAGGGCTTTAGGGGAGAGTCCCGCTTCGACTACGAGCAGTACTTC. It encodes CASSLEGFRGESRFDYEQYF.

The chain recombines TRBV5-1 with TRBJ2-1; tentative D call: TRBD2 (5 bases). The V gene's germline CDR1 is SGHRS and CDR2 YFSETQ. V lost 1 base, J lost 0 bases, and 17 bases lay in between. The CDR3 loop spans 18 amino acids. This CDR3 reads CASSLSITKGSSYNEQFF. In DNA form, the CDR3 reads TGCGCCAGCAGCTTGTCTATCACGAAAGGGAGCTCCTACAATGAGCAGTTCTTC. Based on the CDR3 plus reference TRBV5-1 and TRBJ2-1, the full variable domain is KAGVTQTPRYLIKTRGQQVTLSCSPISGHRSVSWYQQTPGQGLQFLFEYFSETQRNKGNFPGRFSGRQFSNSRSEMNVSTLELGDSALYLCASSLSITKGSSYNEQFFGPGTRLTVL.

CDR3 in DNA: TGTGCCACCAGTGAAGCCGGACAGGGCAGTTGGCAGCCCCAGCATTTT. This translates into CATSEAGQGSWQPQHF. The rearrangement links TRBV24-1 to TRBJ1-5, with TRBD1 identical over 8 bases. Germline lookup yields CDR1 KGHDR and CDR2 SFDVKD. CDR3 length: 16 amino acids. V was pared by 4 bases and J by 7 bases, with 11 bases of the junction left unmatched.

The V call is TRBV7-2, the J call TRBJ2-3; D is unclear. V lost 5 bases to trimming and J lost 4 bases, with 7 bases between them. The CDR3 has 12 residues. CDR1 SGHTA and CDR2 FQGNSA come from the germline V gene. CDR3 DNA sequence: TGTGCCAGCAGCCTAAACTCAGATACGCAGTATTTT. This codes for CASSLNSDTQYF.

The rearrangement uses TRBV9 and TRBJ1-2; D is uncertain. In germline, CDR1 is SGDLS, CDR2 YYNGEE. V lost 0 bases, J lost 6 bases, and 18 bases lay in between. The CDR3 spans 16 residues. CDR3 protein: CASSVGGQVAGDGYTF. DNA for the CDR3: TGTGCCAGCAGCGTAGGAGGGCAGGTCGCCGGGGATGGCTACACCTTC.

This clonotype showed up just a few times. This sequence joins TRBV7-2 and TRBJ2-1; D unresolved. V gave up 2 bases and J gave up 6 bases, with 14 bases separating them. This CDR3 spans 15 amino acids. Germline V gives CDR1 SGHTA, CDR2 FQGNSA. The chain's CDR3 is CASSLSSWRFNEQFF. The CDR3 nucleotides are TGTGCCAGCAGCTTAAGTTCTTGGCGGTTCAATGAGCAGTTCTTC.

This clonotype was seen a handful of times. Here the CDR3 reads CASSQPGQGFEGYTF. The DNA of the CDR3 is TGCGCCAGCAGCCAGCCGGGACAGGGGTTTGAAGGCTACACCTTC. The J gene is TRBJ1-2, the V gene TRBV4-1; 10 bases line up with TRBD1. V lost 3 bases to trimming and J lost 8 bases; unmatched junction nucleotides: 9. The CDR3 is 15 amino acids. Germline CDR1 and CDR2: MGHRA and YSYEKL.

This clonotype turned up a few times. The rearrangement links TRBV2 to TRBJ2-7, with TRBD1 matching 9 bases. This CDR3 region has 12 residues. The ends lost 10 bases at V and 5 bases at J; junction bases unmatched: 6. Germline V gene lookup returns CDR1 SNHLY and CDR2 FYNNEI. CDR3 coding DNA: TGTGCCACCGGGACAGGGATCAACGAGCAGTACTTC. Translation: CATGTGINEQYF.

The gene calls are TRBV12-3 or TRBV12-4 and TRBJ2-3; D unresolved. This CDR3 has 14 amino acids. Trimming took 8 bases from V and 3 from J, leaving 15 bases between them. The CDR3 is CASRGLYLTDTQYF. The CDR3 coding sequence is TGTGCCAGCCGCGGCCTCTACCTTACAGATACGCAGTATTTT.